This T cell receptor (beta chain) was recovered during a study of beta chain features in type 1 diabetes. Study-wide background: Patients did not differ from healthy donors in age, gender or cell yield. Study results and caveats: TCRB CDR3s from Type 1 diabetes patients were moderately but significantly shorter in all four CD4+ subsets.

A few counts support this clone. No antigen is known for it. Deletions cut 5 bases from V and 6 bases from J, with 14 bases between. Germline loops: CDR1 LNHDA, CDR2 SQIVND (reference sequence). This CDR3 contains 14 residues. Reverse transcription of all isolated RNA meant that expressed TCRB transcripts were sequenced. Method: immunoSEQ multiplex PCR; TCRdb's copy keeps in-frame clones and lacks some. The data contain approximately 380,000 clones, about 15% of them singletons. The sample comprised naive CD4+ T cells from blood. The chain couples TRBV19 to TRBJ2-1, with D tentatively TRBD2 (6 bases). The receptor comes from a woman between 18 and 29 years old in good health. The CDR3 protein is CASSPTSTSNEQFF. The CDR3 coding sequence is TGTGCCAGTAGTCCTACCTCGACTAGCAATGAGCAGTTCTTC.